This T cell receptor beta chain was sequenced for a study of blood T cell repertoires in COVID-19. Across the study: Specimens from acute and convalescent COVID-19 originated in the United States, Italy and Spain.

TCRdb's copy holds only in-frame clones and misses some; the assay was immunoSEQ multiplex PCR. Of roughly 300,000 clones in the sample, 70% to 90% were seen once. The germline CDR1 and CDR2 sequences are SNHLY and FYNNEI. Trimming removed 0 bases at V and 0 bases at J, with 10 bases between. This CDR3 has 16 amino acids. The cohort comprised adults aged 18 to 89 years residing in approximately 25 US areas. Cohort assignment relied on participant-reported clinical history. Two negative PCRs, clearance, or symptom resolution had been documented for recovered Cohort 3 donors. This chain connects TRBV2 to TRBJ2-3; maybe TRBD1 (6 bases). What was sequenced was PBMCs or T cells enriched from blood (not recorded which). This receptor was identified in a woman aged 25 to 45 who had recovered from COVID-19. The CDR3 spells CASSEAGTLSTDTQYF. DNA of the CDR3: TGTGCCAGCAGTGAAGCCGGGACACTTAGCACAGATACGCAGTATTTT.